Here is one T cell receptor (beta chain) with its context. This clonotype was recorded a few times. This clone's antigen is unknown. No much larger clonotype is one base removed from it; base qualities were not supplied. The record originates from a study of blood T cells in healthy people across ages (dated by TCRdb to about 2015). Looking at the study overall: Template switching captured roughly one uniquely barcoded TCR beta cDNA molecule per two T cells in model experiments. Four age groups were formed from the donors: young (average approximately 15 years), middle-aged (just under 40), aged (approximately 60) and long-lived (roughly 81). Donors of different ages were randomly distributed across sequencing lanes to avoid experimental bias. Age-related changes in TCR beta repertoire diversity were measured in the study by deep sequencing normalized with unique cDNA molecular identifiers. Using the same blood draw, the study looked at two additional independent replicas of 1 million unique cDNA reads for two donors, one aged 18 to 30 and the other aged 80 or older. The study at large found these results: Because donor CMV infection status was unknown, age-related changes in expanded clonotypes were potentially confounded. As age increased, observed TCR beta diversity per million T cells dropped in a roughly linear way, and a significant reduction was already evident by age 40. Total diversity estimates from one million sequenced T cells were considered lower bounds and underestimates. Since profiling was done on bulk unsorted PBMCs, naive and antigen-experienced compartments could not be conclusively compared. There was a strong correlation between observed TCR beta diversity and the percentage of naive T cells measured by flow cytometry. Compared with the aged group, the long-lived group had more naive CD4+ T cells, fewer expanded clones and increased TCR diversity, a pattern suggesting age selection.

To prepare the library, 5' RACE was applied. The instrument was an Illumina HiSeq 2500. A second about 7 to 12 cycle PCR used a sample-barcoded 5' primer and a J-beta primer mix. Each TCR beta cDNA molecule received a unique molecular identifier from a template-switch 5' adaptor carrying 12 random nucleotides. Each sample yielded at least 3 million CDR3-containing paired-end reads. All of the RNA was converted into first-strand cDNA using the Mint cDNA synthesis kit, with a TRBC-specific oligonucleotide serving as the primer. Following uracil-DNA glycosylase treatment, a first 18-cycle PCR with universal primers M1SS and BC2_uni_R was performed on all cDNA. Turning to the authors' computational methods: For normalization, 1 million high-quality reads, each with a distinct molecular identifier, were randomly selected from each sample. Instead of being binned into consensus sequences, reads with shared molecular identifiers were discarded. MiTCR, with a Q25 quality threshold and the strictest error-elimination algorithm, was used for CDR3 identification, clonotype clustering and error correction. A nonparametric unseen species model with Euler transformation was used to estimate lower-bound total TCR beta diversity. The raw public reads went through TCRdb reprocessing: fastp at Q25, MiXCR clone calling, in-frame beta chains kept. Identical CDR3 protein sequences are pooled into one entry, listed with their most common genes and DNA. TCRdb's processing, not the authors', yielded these V and J calls. Here the sample has 650,000 to 1,000,000 distinct CDR3 sequences; approximately 35% occur a single time. The ten biggest clones cover 13% of the sample.

The 39 donors, aged about 6 to 100 years, were systemically healthy Caucasian individuals from Russia. Each donor gave around 9.8 milliliters of peripheral blood, collected into EDTA-treated Vacutainer tubes. Ficoll-Paque density-gradient centrifugation was used to isolate PBMCs, with at least 7 million per sample. Total RNA, at least 5.5 micrograms per sample, was extracted from PBMCs with Trizol reagent. Naive CD45RAhigh/CD27high T cell percentages were measured by flow cytometry on a PBMC aliquot from every donor. The germline V gene (reference sequence) supplies CDR1 DFQATT and CDR2 SNEGSKA. Taken from cysteine to phenylalanine, the CDR3 has 15 residues. Only the CDR3 DNA stays, 45 bases, in frame from base 1. V lost 1 base and J lost 6 bases, and the count of bases not matched to a germline gene is 3.

The receptor was derived from a man aged 18-30 years in good health. Sequencing used blood. The chain couples TRBV20-1 to TRBJ2-3; 14 junctional bases match TRBD2. The CDR3 has the sequence CSARATSGGADTQYF. DNA sequence: TGCAGTGCTAGAGCGACTAGCGGGGGGGCGGATACGCAGTATTTT.